This T cell receptor beta chain was retrieved from a study of control samples from healthy donors and cancer patients. The CDR3 is made up of 13 amino acids. The V end lost 5 bases, the J end lost 8 bases, and 15 bases lay between the germline ends. Libraries were prepared by immunoSEQ multiplex PCR; TCRdb keeps only in-frame clonotypes and omits some of them. The sample gives 100,000 to 150,000 clones, about 88% of which show up once; 1.5% to 2% is in the top ten. This receptor was identified in a man aged 18 to 29 in good health. The sample consisted of blood. The chain joins TRBV12-3 or TRBV12-4 to TRBJ2-5; D call uncertain. The CDR3 coding sequence is TGTGCCAGCAGTCCGGACCCTGGACGAACCCAGTACTTC. Translated, it gives CASSPDPGRTQYF.